Listed here are 29 T cell receptor beta chains from one sample, sequenced in a study of T cells in tumors after PD-1 blockade. Assay: immunoSEQ multiplex PCR; the TCRdb copy retains only in-frame clones and omits some. The sample consists of 30,000 to 35,000 clones, 73% of them appearing once. The material sequenced was PBMCs, taken after anti-PD-1 treatment. The source is a human donor with basal cell carcinoma.

The V call is TRBV3-1 (or the pseudogene TRBV3-2), the J call TRBJ1-1, with 8 bases lining up with TRBD1. Germline V gene sequence: CDR1 LGHDT, CDR2 YNNKEL (reference sequence). The trim removed 4 bases at V and 9 bases at J, leaving 10 bases unmatched. The CDR3 length is 14 residues. The CDR3 loop is CASSPTRTGQKAFF. CDR3 coding DNA: TGTGCCAGCAGCCCGACTAGGACAGGGCAGAAAGCTTTCTTT.

V usage is TRBV24-1 and J usage is TRBJ2-2; the match to TRBD1 covers 8 bases. Per germline, CDR1 KGHDR and CDR2 SFDVKD. The CDR3 totals 15 residues. With V trimmed by 7 bases and J by 0 bases, 3 bases remained unmatched. The CDR3 nucleotides read TGTGCCACCAGCCAGGGGGCCCCGAACACCGGGGAGCTGTTTTTT. It translates to CATSQGAPNTGELFF.

The chain has TRBV2 and TRBJ1-2; TRBD1 might be the D (5 bases). Germline V gene sequence: CDR1 SNHLY, CDR2 FYNNEI. The CDR3 extends over 14 amino acids. Trimming left V 8 bases short and J 7 bases short, with 20 bases between. This CDR3 is CASRPGTGPAGYTF. The DNA of the CDR3 is TGTGCCAGCCGACCTGGAACAGGCCCGGCTGGCTACACCTTC.

The chain is built from TRBV15 and TRBJ1-6; tentative D call: TRBD1 (5 bases). Germline lookup yields CDR1 LNHNV and CDR2 YYDKDF (reference sequence). This CDR3 contains 16 residues. Trimming removed 2 bases from V and 6 bases from J, with 14 bases in between. Written as DNA, the CDR3 is TGTGCCACCAGCAGATCCCCCCAGACAGTTAATTCACCCCTCCACTTT. Protein: CATSRSPQTVNSPLHF.

The V gene is TRBV11-3, the J gene TRBJ2-1; either TRBD1 or TRBD2 may supply D (6 bases each). Germline values: CDR1 SGHNT, CDR2 YENEEA. This CDR3 contains 14 residues. Trimming removed 1 base at V and 15 bases at J, with 19 bases between. CDR3 sequence (DNA): TGTGCCAGCAGCTTAGGAATGGGGGGCTCACTCCGGTTCTTC. This translates into CASSLGMGGSLRFF.

The rearrangement joins TRBV5-4 to TRBJ2-7; 15 positions match TRBD2. CDR1 SGHNT and CDR2 YYREEE come from the germline V gene (reference sequence). The CDR3 totals 17 residues. The junction had 8 bases not matched to a gene; V was cut back by 4 bases and J by 3 bases. The CDR3, as DNA: TGTGCCAGCAGCGCCCGGACTAGCGGGAGGGCCCGCTACGAGCAGTACTTC. Encoded protein: CASSARTSGRARYEQYF.

V is TRBV15 and J is TRBJ1-5; D unresolved. The CDR3 is 15 amino acids. Germline V lookup: CDR1 LNHNV, CDR2 YYDKDF (reference sequence). V was clipped by 4 bases and J by 0 bases, with 10 bases between them. The DNA of the CDR3 is TGTGCCACCAGCACGGGTAGATATAGCAATCAGCCCCAGCATTTT. Residues: CATSTGRYSNQPQHF.

The V gene is TRBV27, the J gene TRBJ2-3; D gene uncertain. This CDR3 is built from 13 residues. Germline CDR1 is MNHEY and CDR2 is SMNVEV (reference sequence). The V end lost 2 bases, the J end lost 5 bases, and 8 bases lay between the germline ends. The CDR3: CASSLPGLDTQYF. CDR3 sequence (DNA): TGTGCCAGCAGTTTACCCGGGTTAGATACGCAGTATTTT.

CDR3 amino acids: CASSPAPNEQFF. CDR3 nucleotide sequence: TGCGCCAGCAGCCCGGCCCCGAATGAGCAGTTCTTC. The rearrangement joins TRBV5-1 to TRBJ2-1; D unclear. This CDR3 has 12 amino acids. Germline V gene sequence: CDR1 SGHRS, CDR2 YFSETQ. V shed 4 bases and J shed 7 bases, with 9 bases lying between them.

This clone has a single count. The chain carries TRBV4-3 and TRBJ1-1; 9 bases fit TRBD1. The CDR3 runs to 18 residues. The junction had 10 bases not matched to a gene; V was cut back by 1 base and J by 1 base. Germline V gene sequence: CDR1 LGHNA, CDR2 YSLEER. The CDR3 DNA follows: TGCGCCAGCAGCCAAGGAACAGGGGGCCGCATAAGGAACACTGAAGCTTTCTTT. Translation gives CASSQGTGGRIRNTEAFF.

This sequence joins TRBV24-1 and TRBJ2-3; no clear D. The length of the CDR3 is 16 residues. The germline CDR1 and CDR2 sequences are KGHDR and SFDVKD. Trimming removed 5 bases at V and 0 bases at J, with 14 bases between. DNA of the CDR3: TGTGCCACCAGTGGGGTCCGTCAGTCTAGCACAGATACGCAGTATTTT. Translated: CATSGVRQSSTDTQYF.

V and J are TRBV10-2 and TRBJ2-1; D is unresolved. This CDR3 is 14 amino acids long. Germline-derived CDR1 and CDR2 are WSHSY and SAAADI. The V end was cut by 2 bases, the J end by 6 bases, with 11 bases between. CDR3 nucleotide sequence: TGCGCCAGCAGTGAGATGGGCAGACGCAATGAGCAGTTCTTC. Residues: CASSEMGRRNEQFF.

The chain couples TRBV5-1 to TRBJ2-5, with D tentatively TRBD2 (6 bases). This CDR3 spans 15 amino acids. V gave up 4 bases and J gave up 4 bases, with 17 bases separating them. The germline CDR1 and CDR2 sequences are SGHRS and YFSETQ. The CDR3 sequence: CASSQRDSSRETQYF. The CDR3, as DNA: TGCGCCAGCAGCCAACGGGACTCCTCCCGAGAGACCCAGTACTTC.

This clone was picked up a small number of times. Here the CDR3 DNA reads TGTGCCAGCAAACGACAGGGAGTAACCGGGGAGCTGTTTTTT. It translates to CASKRQGVTGELFF. V and J are TRBV7-2 and TRBJ2-2, with 7 bases matching TRBD1. V shed 7 bases, J shed 5 bases, and the junction held 7 bases outside the gene matches. Germline V CDR1 and CDR2: SGHTA, FQGNSA. CDR3 length: 14 residues.

V is TRBV2 and J is TRBJ2-1; 9 positions agree with TRBD1. The CDR3 runs to 13 residues. Germline V CDR1 and CDR2: SNHLY, FYNNEI. V lost 8 bases and J lost 7; bases outside the gene matches: 6. CDR3 loop: CASGRDRVNEQFF. In DNA, the CDR3 is TGTGCCAGCGGGCGGGACAGGGTGAATGAGCAGTTCTTC.

J is TRBJ2-1 and V is TRBV5-5; possibly TRBD2 for D (5 bases). The CDR3 totals 14 residues. Germline CDR1 SGHKS, CDR2 YYEKEE (reference sequence). V was shortened by 0 bases and J by 4 bases, with 8 bases between the two germline ends. The CDR3 protein is CASSLGTSYNEQFF. The CDR3 DNA reads TGTGCCAGCAGCTTGGGGACTTCTTACAATGAGCAGTTCTTC.

The chain employs TRBV15 and TRBJ1-6, with a weak D call TRBD1 (5 bases). The V gene's germline CDR1 is LNHNV and CDR2 YYDKDF (reference sequence). The CDR3 is 15 residues long. Trimming removed 1 base from V and 9 bases from J, with 13 bases in between. CDR3 region: CATSRGFQGSSPLHF. In nucleotides, the CDR3 is TGTGCCACCAGCAGAGGGTTCCAGGGTAGTTCACCCCTCCACTTT.

This clone occurred once. The V call is TRBV7-2, the J call TRBJ2-1; D could derive from TRBD1 or TRBD2 (5 bases each). V lost 5 bases and J lost 2, with 13 bases in between. The CDR3 runs to 15 residues. CDR1 is SGHTA, CDR2 FQGNSA, per germline. The CDR3 protein is CASSNRDAAYNEQFF. As DNA, the CDR3 is TGTGCCAGCAGCAACCGGGACGCAGCCTACAATGAGCAGTTCTTC.

This clone was seen once. V is TRBV19 and J is TRBJ2-7, with 12 bases fitting TRBD2. The CDR3 contains 15 residues. The germline V gene encodes CDR1 LNHDA and CDR2 SQIVND (reference sequence). V lost 5 bases and J lost 5; bases outside the gene matches: 7. Here the CDR3 DNA reads TGTGCCAGTAGTCTGCTAGCGGGAGGGCCCAACGAGCAGTACTTC. Protein sequence: CASSLLAGGPNEQYF.

This chain connects TRBV28 to TRBJ2-1, with 9 bases fitting TRBD1. Per the germline V gene, CDR1 is MDHEN and CDR2 is SYDVKM. This CDR3 comprises 14 residues. J lost 9 bases, V lost 6 bases, and 9 bases had no gene match. The CDR3 DNA reads TGTGCCAGCAGGGGGACAGGGACTTGGTTTGAGCAGTTCTTC. It yields the protein CASRGTGTWFEQFF.

The gene calls are TRBV9 and TRBJ2-1; the match to TRBD1 covers 9 bases. The CDR3 loop spans 15 amino acids. The germline CDR1 and CDR2 sequences are SGDLS and YYNGEE. J lost 4 bases, V lost 4 bases, and 6 bases had no gene match. The CDR3 reads CASSSLGQGYNEQFF. The CDR3 DNA reads as TGTGCCAGCAGCTCATTGGGACAGGGATACAATGAGCAGTTCTTC.

CDR3: CASSFGHLNTEAFF. CDR3 sequence (DNA): TGTGCCAGCAGCTTCGGGCACTTGAACACTGAAGCTTTCTTT. This chain connects TRBV5-5 to TRBJ1-1; D is undetermined. The V and J ends lost 2 bases and 0 bases respectively, with 8 bases between them. CDR3 size: 14 residues. Germline V gives CDR1 SGHKS, CDR2 YYEKEE (reference sequence). Drawing the rest from reference TRBV5-5 and TRBJ1-1, the complete variable domain is DAGVTQSPTHLIKTRGQQVTLRCSPISGHKSVSWYQQVLGQGPQFIFQYYEKEERGRGNFPDRFSARQFPNYSSELNVNALLLGDSALYLCASSFGHLNTEAFFGQGTRLTVV.

The table lists this clone with a few counts. This chain joins TRBV21-1 and TRBJ2-3; the table names TRBD1, a call not compared with the DNA. TRBV21-1 is a pseudogene locus. This CDR3 region has 15 residues. The CDR3 reads CASGKQGAFTDTQYF. The CDR3 coding sequence is TGTGCCAGCGGAAAACAGGGGGCCTTCACAGATACGCAGTATTTT.

The chain is built from TRBV4-3 and TRBJ2-3; 9 bases map to TRBD2. This CDR3 has 16 amino acids. Germline trimming cut 1 base from V and 4 bases from J; bases unmatched to any gene: 6. Germline V gene sequence: CDR1 LGHNA, CDR2 YSLEER. The CDR3 DNA reads as TGCGCCAGCAGCCAAGCTAGCGGGGTAAGGGCAGATACGCAGTATTTT. Translated: CASSQASGVRADTQYF.

V is TRBV27 and J is TRBJ1-5; TRBD1 matches 9 bases. The CDR3 is 16 residues long. Looked up from germline, CDR1 is MNHEY and CDR2 is SMNVEV (reference sequence). V gave up 6 bases and J gave up 2 bases; unmatched junction bases: 8. CDR3 coding DNA: TGTGCCAGCAGCCGATCCACAGGGGGCGGCAATCAGCCCCAGCATTTT. Amino acids: CASSRSTGGGNQPQHF.

J is TRBJ1-2 and V is TRBV28, with TRBD1 matching over 8 bases. The CDR3 contains 13 residues. V dropped 6 bases and J dropped 2; count of bases not matched to a gene: 2. Germline V gene lookup returns CDR1 MDHEN and CDR2 SYDVKM. The CDR3 sequence: CASRTGANYGYTF. The CDR3 DNA reads as TGTGCCAGCAGGACAGGGGCGAACTATGGCTACACCTTC.

V and J are TRBV2 and TRBJ2-5, with 12 bases fitting TRBD1. The V gene's germline CDR1 is SNHLY and CDR2 FYNNEI. The junction had 8 bases not matched to a gene; V was cut back by 7 bases and J by 5 bases. The CDR3 sequence is 15 residues long. The CDR3 region is CASNPGTGGRETQYF. CDR3 sequence (DNA): TGTGCCAGCAACCCAGGGACAGGGGGCCGGGAGACCCAGTACTTC.

This clone has more than one count but fewer than ten. The V call is TRBV28, the J call TRBJ2-7; D is possibly TRBD2 (6 bases). The ends were cut back, 2 bases at V and 0 bases at J, with 11 bases in the middle. In germline, CDR1 is MDHEN, CDR2 SYDVKM. This CDR3 has 15 residues. CDR3 in amino acids: CASSLSAGFSYEQYF. CDR3 coding DNA: TGTGCCAGCAGTTTAAGTGCGGGATTCTCCTACGAGCAGTACTTC.

The gene calls are TRBV7-2 and TRBJ2-7; D perhaps matches TRBD1 (5 bases). V was clipped by 1 base and J by 1 base, with 8 bases between them. Germline-derived CDR1 and CDR2 are SGHTA and FQGNSA. The CDR3 totals 14 residues. The CDR3 DNA sequence: TGTGCCAGCAGCTTAGTGCCAGGGTCCTACGAGCAGTACTTC. Its translation is CASSLVPGSYEQYF.